The TCR beta chain under discussion was sequenced for a study of cytomegalovirus exposure and HLA in healthy donors (dated by TCRdb to about 2017). A note on the overall study: In an earlier analysis of under 600 of the donors, around 290 Gb of sequence data and 90 million to 120 million unique TCR beta sequences from 150 million to 200 million T cells were reported. The T cell repertoires of several hundred subjects were profiled by immunosequencing and related to cytomegalovirus serostatus. Five DR-DQ haplotypes were treated as single units for association and clustering because of strong linkage in the cohort. A later analysis re-examined previously published TCR beta repertoires from over 500 donors and added high-resolution HLA genotyping to investigate patterns of TCR occurrence. To predict cytomegalovirus infection status, the study brought together high-throughput TCR immunosequencing, statistical association of individual TCRs with disease status, and machine learning. In an earlier analysis of over 550 of the donors, high-throughput TCR beta sequencing was used to judge whether each TCR beta V gene segment behaved as functional or pseudogenic. Along with the approximately 700-subject first cohort, a separate validation cohort of 120 different subjects was used. Class I and class II HLA loci were covered by the typing at four-digit resolution. On average, about 200,000 unique TCR beta nucleotide sequences were sequenced per donor among 398 genotyped donors of the cohort, with 15% to 20% of those sequences being non-productive. The number of donors typed differed by locus, with roughly 620-630 for A, B, C, DRB1 and DQB1, roughly 520 for DQA1, 600 to 610 for DPA1, and some 440 for DPB1. Every discovery cohort repertoire had been produced on one sequencing platform. Among the roughly 400 genotyped donors, around 79% belonged to the genetic ancestry cluster associated with self-reported Caucasian donors. Rather than using new phenotypic data, the later analysis identified candidate immune exposures from TCR beta sequences and from how often those sequences occurred across donors. Genome-wide SNP genotypes for about 65% of the 666 donors were used in a later genetic analysis, which treated that subset as a discovery cohort. The study aimed to test whether signatures of past pathogen exposure could be identified by cataloging public T cell receptors. An early release covering about 600 HLA-typed donors comprised 300 to 350 gigabases of sequencing data and around 80 million unique TCR sequences. Donor age, sex, ethnicity and CMV serostatus were collected together with the repertoire data. Overall study results and their limits: Some IMGT-functional V segments, including TRBV6-2 and TRBV6-3, could not be distinguished by the 87-base-pair reads and were therefore excluded. In the study, roughly 160 TCR beta chains were listed as associated with cytomegalovirus. Compared with the 666-donor mean, donors in an Asian-associated ancestry cluster had fewer N-insertions in productive TCRs, according to a later genetic analysis. In both the original and validation cohorts, the classifier was reported to diagnose cytomegalovirus status with high specificity and sensitivity. About 15 rarely observed V segments, including chromosome 9 orphons, were excluded from the earlier analysis of just under 600 of the donors because counts were too low. In a later analysis, HLA-associated TCR beta chains showed more clonal expansion and lower generation probabilities than non-associated chains that were equally common. Because HLA typing was missing for some donors at each locus, association tests included only the typed subset. In a later analysis, TCR association rates were found to vary across HLA loci, with the most associated TCRs seen for DRB1 alleles and the fewest for HLA-C alleles. In a later analysis, several top co-occurrence clusters were reported to appear linked to parvovirus B19, influenza, CMV and Epstein-Barr virus. Linkage disequilibrium might explain the correlated functional status among segregating V segments, but an unknown experimental factor could not be excluded. In an earlier analysis of several hundred of the donors, most TCR beta V segments were observed in productive rearrangements about 87% or about 30% of the time, broadly matching IMGT annotations. Most CMV-associated TCR beta chains appeared to be HLA-restricted in a later analysis, and the HLA associations seemed to be driven largely by CMV exposure. The sequencing pipeline was judged likely to have produced a cluster of highly shared sequence variants as a technical artifact. Three of the identified cytomegalovirus-associated TCR beta chains were confirmed in vitro to be specific for cytomegalovirus antigens. The only immune exposure information available for the cohort was CMV serostatus. The authors suggested that the approach could potentially be extended to other disease states and immunological phenotypes. In this cohort, only TCR beta chains were sequenced, and detectable features were limited by the absence of alpha or paired-chain data. When HLA alleles, especially DR and DQ, strongly co-occurred, TCR associations were difficult to assign to individual alleles. An association between a missense DCLRE1C variant and V-gene and J-gene trimming of TCR beta chains was found in a later genetic analysis and replicated in an independent cohort. At a false discovery rate of 0.05, a later analysis linked approximately 18,000 TCR beta sequences to specific HLA alleles. A further reported finding was that TCR beta sequences accurately predicted the HLA-A and HLA-B alleles for most subjects in the first cohort. Sequencing depth was assumed to be roughly uniform across donors in the presence/absence analyses, though that assumption may not hold. Most TCR sequences were seen in very few donors, while some public TCRs were found in many individuals.

This clone showed up just a few times. What this receptor recognizes is not known. No much larger clone exists at a distance of one base, and base qualities are not known. The library was made by the immunoSEQ multiplex PCR assay. For the multiplex PCR, a mixture combining 60 forward primers for TCR Vbeta segments and 13 reverse primers for TCR Jbeta segments was used. The CDR3 region of rearranged TCR beta genes was amplified from genomic DNA with a multiplex PCR assay. The amplified TCR beta libraries were sequenced on the Illumina HiSeq System as 87-base-pair reads. As for the authors' bioinformatics: In a later analysis, 80 million or so unique TCR beta chains were counted across the 500 to 850 repertoires, and approximately 11 million of these chains were shared by at least two donors. Raw reads were error-corrected and collapsed into unique sequences by a nearest-neighbor algorithm in which closely related sequences were merged to remove PCR and sequencing errors. V, D and J gene segments were assigned by aligning CDR3 sequences to IMGT reference sequences. Each retained sequence needed at least a six-nucleotide match to both a V gene segment and a J gene segment. Rearrangements were classified as productive when the CDR3 lacked stop codons and remained in frame with V and J, and all other rearrangements were classified as non-productive. CDR3 was defined according to IMGT convention as the region running from the second conserved V-encoded cysteine to the conserved J-encoded phenylalanine. The earlier analysis of roughly 590 of the donors excluded sequences that lacked an unambiguous match to a single V gene segment. An earlier analysis of 587 of the donors classified V segments as functional when productive rearrangements were above 56.7% and as segregating when the standard deviation between donors was above 5%. To diagnose cytomegalovirus status from the catalog of TCR beta chain sequences, a statistical classification framework was built. In a later analysis, V and J genes were assigned by comparing TCR nucleotide sequences against IMGT/GENE-DB human TR gene sequences. In a later analysis, CDR3 sequences and most-parsimonious VDJ recombination scenarios were assigned using the TCRdist pipeline. In a later analysis, each TCR beta chain was defined by its CDR3 amino acid sequence together with its V-gene family, and reads without a unique V-gene family were excluded. A later analysis removed roughly 590 highly shared, low-generation-probability nucleotide sequences to deal with suspected cross-contamination and a sequencing artifact. In a later analysis, a clonal expansion index was calculated for each public chain from normalized within-repertoire ranks of inferred template counts. Generation probabilities in a later analysis came from a VDJ recombination model fitted to out-of-frame rearrangements, and those results were checked against IGoR. Hypergeometric tests were used in a later analysis to score TCR-TCR, TCR-HLA and TCR-CMV co-occurrence, with a repertoire-size bias correction applied to the TCR pairs. In a later analysis, false discovery rates were estimated by permuting HLA or CMV assignments 20 times. In a later analysis, co-occurring TCRs were grouped using DBSCAN, and TCRdist sequence similarity was added for clustering within HLA-allele-positive subsets. For co-occurrence clustering, repertoires with fewer than 30,000 or more than 120,000 public chains were excluded, along with four or five repertoires with anomalous nucleotide sharing. TCRdb took this table from immuneACCESS and kept in-frame rearrangements with V and J called. Such tables lack part of the clones; where checked against another copy, unresolved V genes explain under half of the gap, and the rest is unexplained. That table gives V, J and clone size, and the DNA gave D and trimming. The sample profile shows 130,000 or so clones; over 60% of them were found once. The ten biggest clones cover roughly 1% of the sample.

V is trimmed back by 0 bases and J by 2 bases, and the junction contains 5 bases that no gene match accounts for. From a lookup of the germline V gene, CDR1 and CDR2 are SGHTA and FQGTGA. The CDR3 spans 16 residues, from the cysteine through the phenylalanine. Only the CDR3 part of the read is kept: 48 bases, read in frame from the first base. The cohort was made up of roughly 670 healthy bone marrow donors. At the time of sampling, all cohort members were nominally healthy, though unrecorded immune exposures were likely present. The donor tested CMV seronegative and was one of the 352 seronegative cohort members. Every donor gave a peripheral blood sample, and the peripheral blood mononuclear cells from that sample were used for TCR beta sequencing. The Qiagen DNeasy Blood Extraction Kit was used to extract genomic DNA from the blood cell samples.

This TCR derives from a woman in her sixties or seventies in good health and CMV-seronegative. Recombination connected TRBV7-3 to TRBJ2-5, and TRBD2 matches 8 of the central bases. The sample consisted of PBMCs. The nucleotides are TGTGCCAGCAGCTTAACCGGGGGGGTGGGGCAAGAGACCCAGTACTTC. This yields the protein CASSLTGGVGQETQYF.